There are many counts of the clone carrying this T cell receptor beta chain. Its antigen is undetermined. These data are taken from a study of human T cells and chemical hapten exposure. Library preparation tagged each individual cDNA molecule with a unique molecular identifier. One entry per CDR3 protein results from TCRdb running MiXCR on the 5' RACE reads. The data show more than 140,000 distinct CDR3 sequences, with around 4% seen just once and approximately 1.4% held by the top ten. Extraction yielded total RNA from whole blood (unfractionated). The germline CDR1 and CDR2 sequences are DFQATT and SNEGSKA (reference sequence). This CDR3 contains 14 residues. Trimming removed 5 bases at V and 7 bases at J, with 18 bases between. Whole-study findings and limits: The number of TCRs over 1 in 1000 frequency stayed unchanged after DPC.

This chain connects TRBV20-1 to TRBJ1-5; D uncertain. The sequence was collected from a female donor in good health. CDR3 bases: TGCAGTGCTTACTTAGCTGGTGGATCGCAGCCCCAGCATTTT. Translated: CSAYLAGGSQPQHF.